This passage covers 13 T cell receptor beta chains from one sample sequenced in a study of T cells after yellow fever vaccination (dated by TCRdb to between 2018 and 2021). The library was prepared using 5' RACE. This sample was sequenced with an Illumina NovaSeq 6000. TCRdb reran the public reads through fastp at Q25 and MiXCR, keeping productive beta chains. Every distinct CDR3 protein forms one entry, paired with its most common genes and DNA. This sample comprises 150,000 to 200,000 distinct CDR3 sequences, roughly 9% of them detected only once. About a third of the sample belongs to the ten largest clones. The treatment or condition tag for this specimen amounts to: live attenuated yellow fever vaccine strain. The sequencing here drew on CD8+ T cells sorted from PBMCs, taken 45 days after the yellow fever booster vaccination. These receptors came from a man aged 18 to 35 who received the YFV17D yellow fever vaccine.

This clonotype came up a few times. The chain links TRBV9 to TRBJ2-1; 10 nucleotides agree with TRBD2. Germline-derived CDR1 and CDR2 are SGDLS and YYNGEE. Unmatched junction bases numbered 4, after V lost 4 bases and J lost 6 bases. The CDR3 loop spans 14 amino acids. The CDR3 nucleotides are TGTGCCAGCAGCCCCCGACTAGCGGGCAATGAGCAGTTCTTC. Translation: CASSPRLAGNEQFF.

The rearrangement links TRBV4-1 to TRBJ2-5; TRBD2 agrees at 7 bases. The CDR3 is 15 residues long. CDR1 is MGHRA, CDR2 YSYEKL, per germline. The V gene end was trimmed by 0 bases and the J gene end by 3 bases; junction bases not matched to a gene: 4. CDR3 protein: CASSQEGGEEETQYF. The CDR3 DNA reads TGCGCCAGCAGCCAAGAGGGAGGGGAGGAAGAGACCCAGTACTTC.

This clonotype has a count of ten or more. The chain joins TRBV4-2 to TRBJ2-5; D is possibly TRBD1 (5 bases). The CDR3 sequence is 14 residues long. The germline gives CDR1 LGHNA, CDR2 YNFKEQ. Between the trimmed V and J ends, which lost 5 bases and 3 bases, there was a span of 13 bases. The CDR3: CASSARQLEETQYF. The DNA of the CDR3 is TGTGCCAGCAGCGCCCGACAGCTCGAAGAGACCCAGTACTTC.

The V gene is TRBV2, the J gene TRBJ2-5, with D tentatively TRBD2 (6 bases). The V gene lost 4 bases and the J gene lost 5 bases, with 17 bases spanning the gap. CDR3 size: 15 residues. The germline CDR1 and CDR2 sequences are SNHLY and FYNNEI. CDR3 region: CASSVGGALRETQYF. As DNA, the CDR3 is TGTGCCAGCAGTGTCGGAGGGGCCCTGCGGGAGACCCAGTACTTC.

This clonotype has a handful of counts. This rearrangement joins TRBV10-3 to TRBJ2-5, with TRBD1 matching over 9 bases. Germline V CDR1 and CDR2: ENHRY, SYGVKD. The junction had 7 bases not matched to a gene; V was cut back by 7 bases and J by 4 bases. This CDR3 comprises 14 residues. CDR3: CAIKDRGKGETQYF. The CDR3 region has the DNA TGTGCCATCAAGGACAGGGGAAAGGGAGAGACCCAGTACTTC.

V gene TRBV10-3 combines with J gene TRBJ2-2, with D possibly TRBD1 on 6 matching bases. The CDR3 contains 15 residues. Trimming removed 3 bases at V and 7 bases at J, with 15 bases between. Germline CDR1 ENHRY, CDR2 SYGVKD. CDR3 region: CAISDGQGQSGELFF. CDR3 DNA: TGTGCCATCAGTGATGGGCAGGGGCAGAGCGGGGAGCTGTTTTTT.

V is TRBV21-1 and J is TRBJ2-5. TRBV21-1 is reported as a pseudogene. The CDR3 totals 14 residues. The CDR3 bases are TGTGCCAGCAGCAATAGGGTTAGGCAAGAGACCCAGTACTTC. This translates into CASSNRVRQETQYF.

The chain recombines TRBV7-8 with TRBJ2-5; no definite D call. Germline V gene data show CDR1 as SGHVS and CDR2 as FQNEAQ. The CDR3 is 13 amino acids. V lost 5 bases, J lost 0 bases, and 7 bases lay in between. The CDR3 nucleotides read TGTGCCAGCAGCGCGGACGACCAAGAGACCCAGTACTTC. Translation gives CASSADDQETQYF.

The chain combines TRBV7-9 with TRBJ2-2; D ambiguous. The CDR3 has 12 amino acids. The germline CDR1 and CDR2 sequences are SEHNR and FQNEAQ (reference sequence). The germline V and J ends were trimmed by 6 bases and 9 bases, with 11 bases remaining between them. The CDR3 DNA follows: TGTGCCAGCAGGCGCCCCCCCCGGGAGCTGTTTTTT. Translating gives CASRRPPRELFF.

The rearrangement links TRBV27 to TRBJ1-2, with D possibly TRBD1 on 6 matching bases. CDR1 and CDR2 from the germline V gene are MNHEY and SMNVEV (reference sequence). The CDR3 sequence is 16 residues long. V lost 3 bases and J lost 0, with 14 bases in between. This CDR3 is CASSFRDNLANYGYTF. CDR3 nucleotides: TGTGCCAGCAGTTTTAGGGACAACCTAGCTAACTATGGCTACACCTTC.

In this sample, this clonotype turned up a few times. The chain joins TRBV6-5 to TRBJ1-1; 8 bases agree with TRBD1. Germline V gives CDR1 MNHEY, CDR2 SVGAGI. The CDR3 has 15 residues. V shed 5 bases and J 4 bases; nucleotides not matched to a gene: 9. CDR3: CASSPWTGPSTEAFF. CDR3 bases: TGTGCCAGCAGTCCATGGACAGGGCCAAGCACTGAAGCTTTCTTT.

There are many counts of this clonotype. The chain has TRBV12-3 or TRBV12-4 and TRBJ2-7; unclear D gene. The length of the CDR3 is 13 residues. The germline V and J ends were trimmed by 6 bases and 0 bases, with 9 bases remaining between them. CDR3 loop: CASRPRASYEQYF. The CDR3 coding sequence is TGTGCCAGCAGACCCCGGGCCTCCTACGAGCAGTACTTC.

V is TRBV7-9 and J is TRBJ2-3; TRBD2 aligns across 12 bases. V was pared by 4 bases and J by 3 bases, with 5 bases of the junction left unmatched. The length of the CDR3 is 16 residues. Germline lookup yields CDR1 SEHNR and CDR2 FQNEAQ (reference sequence). As DNA, the CDR3 is TGTGCCAGCAGCTCACCCACTAGCGGGGGGACAGATACGCAGTATTTT. This codes for CASSSPTSGGTDTQYF.